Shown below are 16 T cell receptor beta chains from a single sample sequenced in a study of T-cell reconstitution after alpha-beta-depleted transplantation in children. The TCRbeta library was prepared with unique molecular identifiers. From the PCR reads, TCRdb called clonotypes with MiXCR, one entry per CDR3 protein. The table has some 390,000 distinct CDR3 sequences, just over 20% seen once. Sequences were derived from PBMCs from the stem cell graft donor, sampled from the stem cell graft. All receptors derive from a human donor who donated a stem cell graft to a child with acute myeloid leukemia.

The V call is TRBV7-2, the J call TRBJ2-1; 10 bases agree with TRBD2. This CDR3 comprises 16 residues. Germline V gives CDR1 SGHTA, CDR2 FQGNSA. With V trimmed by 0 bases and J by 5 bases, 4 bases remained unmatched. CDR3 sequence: CASSLAIAGGDNEQFF. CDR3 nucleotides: TGTGCCAGCAGCTTAGCAATAGCGGGAGGCGACAATGAGCAGTTCTTC.

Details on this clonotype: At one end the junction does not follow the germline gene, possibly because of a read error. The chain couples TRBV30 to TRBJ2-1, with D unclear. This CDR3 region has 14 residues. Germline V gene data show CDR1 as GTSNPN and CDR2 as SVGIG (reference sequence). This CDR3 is CAWSPPRAYYEQFF. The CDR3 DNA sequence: TGTGCCTGGAGTCCCCCCAGAGCCTACTATGAGCAGTTCTTC.

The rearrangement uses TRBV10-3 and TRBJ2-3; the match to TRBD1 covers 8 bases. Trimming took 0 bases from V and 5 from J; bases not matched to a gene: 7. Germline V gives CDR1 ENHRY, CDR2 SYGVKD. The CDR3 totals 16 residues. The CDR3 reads CAISESDRGSLDTQYF. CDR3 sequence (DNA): TGTGCCATCAGTGAGTCCGACAGGGGATCTCTAGATACGCAGTATTTT.

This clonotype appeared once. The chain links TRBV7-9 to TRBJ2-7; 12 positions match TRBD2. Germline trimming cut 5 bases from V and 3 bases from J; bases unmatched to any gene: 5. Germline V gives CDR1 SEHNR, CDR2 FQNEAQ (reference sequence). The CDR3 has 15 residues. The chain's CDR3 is CASSDRTSGIYEQYF. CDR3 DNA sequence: TGTGCCAGCAGCGACAGGACTAGCGGGATCTACGAGCAGTACTTC.

The CDR3: CASSLRASAGYEQYF. CDR3 nucleotides: TGTGCCAGCAGTTTGAGAGCTAGCGCTGGCTACGAGCAGTACTTC. The chain couples TRBV12-3 or TRBV12-4 to TRBJ2-7; maybe TRBD2 (6 bases). The CDR3 covers 15 residues. Trimming left V 3 bases short and J 3 bases short, with 15 bases between.

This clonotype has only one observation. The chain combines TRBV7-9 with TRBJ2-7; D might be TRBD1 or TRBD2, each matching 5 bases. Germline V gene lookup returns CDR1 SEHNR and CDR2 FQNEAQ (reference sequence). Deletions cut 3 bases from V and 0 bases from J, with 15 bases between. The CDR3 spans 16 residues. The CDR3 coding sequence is TGTGCCAGCAGCTTGTGGGACGGACGAGTCTCCTACGAGCAGTACTTC. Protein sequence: CASSLWDGRVSYEQYF.

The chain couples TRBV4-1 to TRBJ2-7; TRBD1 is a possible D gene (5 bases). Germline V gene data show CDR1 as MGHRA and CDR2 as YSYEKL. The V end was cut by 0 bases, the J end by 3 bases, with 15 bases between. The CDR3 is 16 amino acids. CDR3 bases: TGCGCCAGCAGCCAAGAACCTAAGACAGCGATCTACGAGCAGTACTTC. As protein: CASSQEPKTAIYEQYF.

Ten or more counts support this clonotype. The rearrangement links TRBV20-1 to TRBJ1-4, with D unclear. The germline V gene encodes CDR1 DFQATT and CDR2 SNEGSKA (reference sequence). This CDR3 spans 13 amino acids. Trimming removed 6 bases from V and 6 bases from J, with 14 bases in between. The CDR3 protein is CSATIRSDEKLFF. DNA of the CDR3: TGCAGTGCAACCATTCGATCGGATGAAAAACTGTTTTTT.

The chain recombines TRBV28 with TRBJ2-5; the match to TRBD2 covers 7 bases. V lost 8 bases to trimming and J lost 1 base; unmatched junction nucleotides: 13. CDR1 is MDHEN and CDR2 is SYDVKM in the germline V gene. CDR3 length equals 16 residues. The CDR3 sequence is CASRSVPSGSQETQYF. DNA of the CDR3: TGTGCCAGCCGTTCGGTCCCTAGCGGAAGCCAAGAGACCCAGTACTTC.

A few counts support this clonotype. The CDR3 coding sequence is TGTGCCAGCAGCCTAACCGGGACTAGCGGTGGGAATGAGCAGTTCTTC. This sequence encodes CASSLTGTSGGNEQFF. This chain links TRBV7-2 with TRBJ2-1; 11 bases are a match to TRBD2. The CDR3 has 16 amino acids. After removal of 5 bases from V and 7 bases from J, the junction contained 10 bases not matched to a gene. Germline-derived CDR1 and CDR2 are SGHTA and FQGNSA. The variable domain in full, with the rest retrieved from reference TRBV7-2 and TRBJ2-1, is GAGVSQSPSNKVTEKGKDVELRCDPISGHTALYWYRQSLGQGLEFLIYFQGNSAPDKSGLPSDRFSAERTGGSVSTLTIQRTQQEDSAVYLCASSLTGTSGGNEQFFGPGTRLTVL.

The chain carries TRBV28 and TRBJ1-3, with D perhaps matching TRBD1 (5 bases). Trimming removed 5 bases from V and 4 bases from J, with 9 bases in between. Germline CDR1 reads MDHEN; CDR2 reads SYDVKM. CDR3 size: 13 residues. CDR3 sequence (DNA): TGTGCCAGCAGTCCAGGGACGGGAAACACCATATATTTT. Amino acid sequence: CASSPGTGNTIYF.

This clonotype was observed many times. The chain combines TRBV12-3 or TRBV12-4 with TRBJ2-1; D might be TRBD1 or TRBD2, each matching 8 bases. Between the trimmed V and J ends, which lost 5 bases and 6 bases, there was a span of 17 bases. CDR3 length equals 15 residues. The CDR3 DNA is TGTGCCAGCAGTCGCCAGGGGGCGGGAGGCAATGAGCAGTTCTTC. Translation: CASSRQGAGGNEQFF.

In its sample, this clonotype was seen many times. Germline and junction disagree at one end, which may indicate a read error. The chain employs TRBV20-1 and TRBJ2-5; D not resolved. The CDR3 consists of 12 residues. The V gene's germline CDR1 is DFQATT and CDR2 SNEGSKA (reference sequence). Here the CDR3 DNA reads TGCAGTGCTCCAGCACGGGCCGAGACCCTGTACTTC. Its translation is CSAPARAETLYF.

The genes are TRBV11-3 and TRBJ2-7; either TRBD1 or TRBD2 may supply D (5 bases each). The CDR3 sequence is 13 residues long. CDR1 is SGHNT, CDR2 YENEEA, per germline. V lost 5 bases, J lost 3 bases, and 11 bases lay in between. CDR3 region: CASSTGRDYEQYF. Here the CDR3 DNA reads TGTGCCAGCAGCACAGGACGGGACTACGAGCAGTACTTC. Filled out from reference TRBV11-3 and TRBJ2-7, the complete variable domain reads EAGVVQSPRYKIIEKKQPVAFWCNPISGHNTLYWYLQNLGQGPELLIRYENEEAVDDSQLPKDRFSAERLKGVDSTLKIQPAELGDSAVYLCASSTGRDYEQYFGPGTRLTVT.

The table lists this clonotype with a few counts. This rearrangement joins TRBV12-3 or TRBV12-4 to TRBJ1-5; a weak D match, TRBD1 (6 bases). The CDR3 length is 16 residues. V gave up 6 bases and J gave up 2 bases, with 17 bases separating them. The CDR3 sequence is CASRPTGKRGNQPQHF. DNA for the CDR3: TGTGCCAGCAGACCCACAGGGAAACGTGGCAATCAGCCCCAGCATTTT.

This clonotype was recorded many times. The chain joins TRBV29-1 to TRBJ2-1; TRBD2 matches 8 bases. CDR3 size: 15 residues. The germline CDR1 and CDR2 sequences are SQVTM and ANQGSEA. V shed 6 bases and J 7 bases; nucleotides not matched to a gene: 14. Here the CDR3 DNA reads TGCAGCGTCCTACCGGGACTAGGGGCTAGGAATGAGCAGTTCTTC. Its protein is CSVLPGLGARNEQFF.